This entry describes one T cell receptor (beta chain). Its antigen is as yet unknown. V lost 1 base and J 4 bases, leaving 14 bases between the germline ends. CDR1 is LNHDA and CDR2 is SQIVND in the germline V gene (reference sequence). The CDR3 sequence is 16 residues long. Each subset's genomic DNA was shared equally among a number of immunoSEQ plates. Produced via immunoSEQ multiplex PCR; TCRdb's table is partial and in-frame only. The sample lists millions of clones; just over 90% were seen once. This entry is derived from a study of shared clonotypes between healthy human individuals. Study-wide findings and caveats: Researchers found naive subsets generally carried larger estimated richness than memory subsets.

The sample was naive CD4+ T cells sorted from blood. Subset in this sample: CD45RA+ positively selected. The chain employs TRBV19 and TRBJ1-5; D possibly corresponds to TRBD1 (5 bases). The TCR sequence derives from a young man in good health. CDR3 sequence (DNA): TGTGCCAGTAGTATAGGTCAGGGCAAGGGAAATCAGCCCCAGCATTTT. This gives the protein CASSIGQGKGNQPQHF.